The rows below give T cell receptor beta chains drawn from one sample of a study of graft-versus-host responses after intestinal transplantation. Some clones are missing from TCRdb's copy, which holds only in-frame ones; the method was immunoSEQ multiplex PCR. The sample includes approximately 70,000 clones, 84% of them seen just once. Antigens of these TCRs are unknown. Sequences were derived from unstimulated CD4+ T cells sorted from spleen or lymph node cells, sampled before transplant. The origin of the receptors is a human donor who was the organ donor for an intestinal transplant. Each CDR3 is given with its conserved first and last residue. The D gene is left open where the match is weak. Part of the rows lack a size; the others show once, few, many or a class for expanded clones.

D gene	clone size	V gene	J gene	CDR3 DNA	CDR3 protein
-	-	TRBV7-2	TRBJ2-3	TGTGCCAGCAGCTTAGTGCGGGGTACAGATACGCAGTATTTT	CASSLVRGTDTQYF
TRBD1	-	TRBV28	TRBJ1-4	TGTGCCAGCAGGACAGGGGCTCATGAAAAACTGTTTTTT	CASRTGAHEKLFF
TRBD2	-	TRBV19	TRBJ2-5	TGTGCCAGTACCCAACCGGGGATAGCGGGGGGACAAGAGACCCAGTACTTC	CASTQPGIAGGQETQYF
-	-	TRBV5-1	TRBJ2-3	TGCGCCAGCAGCGGGGGACTTGTTTTGGGCACAGATACGCAGTATTTT	CASSGGLVLGTDTQYF
TRBD1	once	TRBV5-8	TRBJ1-1	TGTGCCAGCAGCTCACCTCGGGACAGGAGGGCTTTCTTT	CASSSPRDRRAFF
-	-	TRBV9	TRBJ1-1	TGTGCCAGCAGCGTACAAGCCTACACTGAAGCTTTCTTT	CASSVQAYTEAFF
-	-	TRBV5-1	TRBJ2-6	TGCGCCAGCAGCTTGGCCATGGCGGGGTCCACCTCTGGGGCCAACGTCCTGGCTTTC	CASSLAMAGSTSGANVLAF
-	few	TRBV2	TRBJ2-1	TGTGCCAGCAGTGCCACAGGGTACAATGAGCAGTTCTTC	CASSATGYNEQFF
TRBD2	-	TRBV5-1	TRBJ2-2	TGCGCCAGCAGCTTGGGACCAGCGGGGGCCTTAGGGACCGGGGAGCTGTTTTTT	CASSLGPAGALGTGELFF
-	-	TRBV28	TRBJ1-5	TGTGCCAGCAGTTTAAATGGGAGGCAGCCCCAGCATTTT	CASSLNGRQPQHF
-	few	TRBV27	TRBJ1-1	TGTGCCAGCAGTTTCAGGGGTGTGAACACTGAAGCTTTCTTT	CASSFRGVNTEAFF
TRBD2	-	TRBV4-2	TRBJ2-5	TGTGCCAGCAGCCAAGTCTCGGGACTAGCGGCCCAAGAGACCCAGTACTTC	CASSQVSGLAAQETQYF
-	-	TRBV19	TRBJ1-1	TGTGCCAGTAGCCCGGGAGGGAACACTGAAGCTTTCTTT	CASSPGGNTEAFF
-	-	TRBV18	TRBJ1-4	TGTGCCAGCTCTCTTGACCCCCTACAGGCGGAGGAAAAACTGTTTTTT	CASSLDPLQAEEKLFF
-	-	TRBV7-2	TRBJ1-1	TGTGCCAGCAGCTTAGCGAGAGGTGGCACTGAAGCTTTCTTT	CASSLARGGTEAFF
TRBD2	-	TRBV11-2	TRBJ2-3	TGTGCCAGCAGCACCCGGGGGGGCAGCACAGATACGCAGTATTTT	CASSTRGGSTDTQYF
-	-	TRBV6-1	TRBJ1-5	TGTGCCAGCAGTGACTTTTACAGTTCCAATCAGCCCCAGCATTTT	CASSDFYSSNQPQHF
TRBD2	-	TRBV7-7	TRBJ2-5	TGTGCTAGCAGCTTAGCTCTAGCTAGCGGGGGGAAAGAGACCCAGTACTTC	CASSLALASGGKETQYF
-	-	TRBV7-8	TRBJ1-5	TGTGCCAGCAGCTTACGGGGGACGGGTCAGCCCCAGCATTTT	CASSLRGTGQPQHF
-	-	TRBV7-9	TRBJ1-1	TGTGCCAGCAGTTCAGGGATGAACACTGAAGCTTTCTTT	CASSSGMNTEAFF
TRBD1	-	TRBV5-1	TRBJ2-3	TGCGCCAGCAGCCCGCGACAGGGGGCAAGTACGCAGTATTTT	CASSPRQGASTQYF
-	-	TRBV5-1	TRBJ2-2	TGCGCCAGCAGCTTCTTTGGGGGGGCCTCTAACACCGGGGAGCTGTTTTTT	CASSFFGGASNTGELFF
TRBD1	-	TRBV4-3	TRBJ1-6	TGCGCCAGCAGCCTCCGGACAGGGGGTTCACCCCTCCACTTT	CASSLRTGGSPLHF
-	-	TRBV29-1	TRBJ1-1	TGCAGCGTCGGCACAGGGTTCACTGAAGCTTTCTTT	CSVGTGFTEAFF
TRBD2	once	TRBV28	TRBJ2-2	TGTGCCAGCACCTTACTAGCGGGGGGGTTCGCGAACACCGGGGAGCTGTTTTTT	CASTLLAGGFANTGELFF
-	-	TRBV29-1	TRBJ2-2	TGCAGCGGAGGGAGGGCAGGGGCGAACACCGGGGAGCTGTTTTTT	CSGGRAGANTGELFF
-	-	TRBV5-6	TRBJ1-1	TGTGCCAGCAGCTCGCGAGGGGGGGCCACTGAAGCTTTCTTT	CASSSRGGATEAFF
-	-	TRBV6-6	TRBJ2-1	TGTGCCAGCACCACTAAACAGGGAATCCGCAATGAGCAGTTCTTC	CASTTKQGIRNEQFF
-	-	TRBV5-1	TRBJ1-1	TGCGCCAGCAGCTCCCGGGGAACGAACACTGAAGCTTTCTTT	CASSSRGTNTEAFF
-	-	TRBV5-5	TRBJ1-3	TGTGCCAGCAGAATCCAGGGCAGCGGGGATGTCACCATATATTTT	CASRIQGSGDVTIYF
-	-	TRBV30	TRBJ1-2	TGTGCCTGGAGTGCTCCGGGACATTCTAACTATGGCTACACCTTC	CAWSAPGHSNYGYTF
-	-	TRBV28	TRBJ2-1	TGTGCCAGCAGTCGTCCCCTGAGCTCCTACAATGAGCAGTTCTTC	CASSRPLSSYNEQFF
TRBD2	-	TRBV6-5	TRBJ2-1	TGTGCCAGCAGTTACTCCGGGACTAGCAATGAGCAGTTCTTC	CASSYSGTSNEQFF
TRBD1	-	TRBV7-9	TRBJ1-2	TGTGCCAGCAGTCGGGGACAGGGGGGGCCGGGTGGCTACACCTTC	CASSRGQGGPGGYTF
TRBD1	-	TRBV7-2	TRBJ1-5	TGTGCCAGCAGTCCCGGACAGGGGTTGAGCCAGCCCCAGCATTTT	CASSPGQGLSQPQHF
-	-	TRBV28	TRBJ1-2	TGTGCCAGCAGCCCTGAATTAGTCCTCACGCCTAACTATGGCTACACCTTC	CASSPELVLTPNYGYTF
-	-	TRBV28	TRBJ1-6	TGTGCCAGCAGTCCTCGACAGGCCAGACATAATTCACCCCTCCACTTT	CASSPRQARHNSPLHF
-	-	TRBV6-1	TRBJ1-5	TGTGCCAGCAGTGAACAGGGAAACAATCAGCCCCAGCATTTT	CASSEQGNNQPQHF
-	-	TRBV15	TRBJ1-1	TGTGCCACCAGCAGCCTCGGGGACACTGAAGCTTTCTTT	CATSSLGDTEAFF
-	few	TRBV6-6	TRBJ1-6	TGTGCCAGCAGGGCCTCGGCGGACTATAATTCACCCCTCCACTTT	CASRASADYNSPLHF
TRBD1	-	TRBV2	TRBJ2-1	TGTGCCAGCCAGGGGGAAAGCTCCTACAATGAGCAGTTCTTC	CASQGESSYNEQFF
TRBD2	-	TRBV6-5	TRBJ2-3	TGTGCCAGCAGTTCTAGACTAGCGGCCGATCGGGATACGCAGTATTTT	CASSSRLAADRDTQYF
TRBD1	few	TRBV25-1	TRBJ2-3	TGTGCCAGCAGTCCGTGGGGTACAGGGGCAGATACGCAGTATTTT	CASSPWGTGADTQYF